Here is one T cell receptor beta chain with its context. This clonotype was observed many times. There is no known antigen for this receptor. No base quality information exists; no much larger clone differs at one position. The TCR beta CDR3 regions were amplified from RNA transcripts. For the first round of RT-PCR on the TCR CDR3, the HTBI primer set was used together with the Qiagen OneStep RT-PCR kit. A second multiplex PCR round built the libraries, followed by size selection and purification. Libraries were sequenced paired-end with 100 bp reads on an Illumina HiSeq2000. The published analysis was carried out like this. SOAPnuke was used to process the raw data, with reads discarded if the reads contained adapters or uncalled bases, had a mean Phred below 15, or lacked an exact constant-primer or identifier match. High-quality paired reads were merged using COPE v1.2.5, and each unique nucleotide sequence was defined as a clonotype. MiTCR v1.1 was used to align the clonotypes against IMGT TRBV, TRBD and TRBJ reference segments. Only V-J combinations with frequency above 0.0001, covering about 99% of repertoires, were analysed. A TCS score was defined as the ratio of F50 (clonal expansion) to E x V (chaos), with BLOSUM62-based TCRdist applied between CDR3 peptides within each V-J. Welch's t-statistics and random forest reduced fewer than 550 V-J features to under 15, which were used in a naive Bayes classifier (R e1071). TCRdb redid the processing of the public reads, applying fastp at Q25 and MiXCR, and retained in-frame beta chains. Rows with a matching CDR3 protein are joined into one entry that keeps the most common DNA and genes. TCRdb assigned the V and J calls; the authors' analysis was not used. This sample comprises some 380,000 distinct CDR3 sequences, about 13% of them detected only once. 20% to 25% of the sample comes from the top ten.

The sample originates from a study of T cells in Graves' hyperthyroidism and ophthalmopathy (dated by TCRdb to about 2019). About the investigation overall: Peripheral blood samples were taken at initial diagnosis, before any treatment was given. To identify TCR V-J signatures that set the groups apart, the researchers used a discovery cohort of 100 patients, made up of under 45 with Graves' ophthalmopathy and 57 with stable Graves' hyperthyroidism. An independent validation cohort of 18 to 20 hyperthyroidism patients and approximately 16 patients who later progressed to ophthalmopathy tested prospective prediction of ophthalmopathy. The 100 or so discovery patients were divided at random into training and test sets in a 7:3 ratio. The study also compared thyroid tissue and blood T-cell repertoires from about six Graves' hyperthyroidism patients. Following sampling, methimazole starting at 30 mg daily was given to hyperthyroidism patients, and high-dose intravenous methylprednisolone was given to ophthalmopathy patients. The paper describes TCR Vbeta CDR3 sequencing of some 130 peripheral blood samples, made up of 43 ophthalmopathy patients, around 73 hyperthyroidism patients and roughly 17 progressor patients. General conclusions and limits of the study: In validation, the model predicted progression to ophthalmopathy with roughly 70% sensitivity and roughly 75% specificity, a median of approximately 6.7 months before onset. Most expanded thyroid clonotypes (frequency above 0.001) were also found in blood, which suggests that blood repertoires may mirror thyroid immune responses. A model built on a 13 V-J signature distinguished ophthalmopathy from stable hyperthyroidism, reaching about 88% sensitivity and under 84% specificity in cross-validation and 80%/75% in testing. No statistical method was used to set the sample size in advance, and investigators knew the group allocation.

The hyperthyroidism patients were between 18 and 65 years old and newly diagnosed, with a disease duration of less than 2 months. Exclusion was applied to patients with uncontrolled infections, other autoimmune diseases, pregnancy or lactation. Diagnoses relied on clinical symptoms, serum thyroxine and TRAb, thyroid ultrasound and orbital computed tomography. For progressor patients, blood was drawn at the first diagnosis of hyperthyroidism, before any ophthalmopathy symptoms had appeared. PBMCs were isolated from about 10 ml of fresh peripheral blood by Ficoll-Paque density gradient centrifugation. Progressor patients were initially diagnosed with Graves' hyperthyroidism and developed ophthalmopathy during follow-up. Total RNA was extracted with Trizol reagent, and quality was checked on an Agilent 2100 Bioanalyzer. The germline V gene gives CDR1 as MNHNS and CDR2 as SASEGT. V is shortened by 2 bases, J by 2 bases, and the region joining them spans 9 bases. Including cysteine and phenylalanine, the CDR3 has 14 amino acids. Only the CDR3 region is kept as DNA, spanning 42 bases read in frame from base 1.

Sequenced material: blood. The sequence was obtained from a man between 25 and 39 years old with Graves' hyperthyroidism that later progressed to Graves' ophthalmopathy. Recombination joined TRBV6-1 with TRBJ1-1, with the D gene not clear enough to name. The CDR3 protein: CASSEPGDNTEAFF. At the DNA level, the sequence is TGTGCCAGCAGTGAACCAGGAGACAACACTGAAGCTTTCTTT.